This TCR beta chain derives from a study of T cell responses to AZD1222 COVID-19 vaccine. This table comes from immunoSEQ multiplex PCR, and its TCRdb copy is limited to in-frame clones, with some not included. The sample includes about 150,000 clones, 93% of them seen just once. The CDR3 is 17 amino acids. V shed 2 bases, J shed 2 bases, and the junction held 9 bases outside the gene matches. The germline gives CDR1 ENHRY, CDR2 SYGVKD. For this clone: Its antigen remains unidentified.

General study results and limits: Clonal diversity was possibly underestimated, and white British individuals and females predominated among donors. Among vaccine-associated CD4 TCRs, coverage spanned spike, with dominance at 160-218 and 743-854. There were repertoire samples only from the period after the peak T cell response. Just 5 to 7 AZD1222 recipients tested seropositive at baseline.

The chain recombines TRBV10-3 with TRBJ1-5; 7 bases map to TRBD1. This specimen was peripheral blood, taken on day 0 of AZD1222 vaccination. This TCR derives from an adult in good health. CDR3 DNA: TGTGCCATCAGTGAGAGAGGGGGCCCACTGGGCAATCAGCCCCAGCATTTT. Protein: CAISERGGPLGNQPQHF.